These T cell receptor beta chains were read from a single sample in a study of cytomegalovirus exposure and HLA in healthy donors. The table came from immunoSEQ multiplex PCR; TCRdb's copy has only in-frame clones and leaves some out. The repertoire holds approximately 170,000 clones, with roughly four fifths as singletons. Sequencing was carried out using PBMCs. The receptor set was obtained from a woman aged 30 to 39 in good health and CMV-seropositive. CDR3s include the opening cysteine and the closing phenylalanine or tryptophan. A D gene is named only where the DNA matches it firmly. Only some rows state a clone size, as once, few, many or a class for expanded clones.

j_call clone_size cdr3_length v_call d_call cdr3_aa cdr3_nt
TRBJ2-7 . 13 TRBV28 . CASSLRTSYEQYF TGTGCCAGCAGTTTGAGAACGTCCTACGAGCAGTACTTC
TRBJ2-5 . 17 TRBV2 . CASSARGFSGGTKTQYF TGTGCCAGCAGTGCCAGGGGGTTTAGCGGAGGTACGAAGACCCAGTACTTC
TRBJ2-7 . 12 TRBV6-1 . CASRQGLYEQYF TGTGCCAGCAGACAGGGATTGTACGAGCAGTACTTC
TRBJ2-1 . 16 TRBV5-5 TRBD2 CASSVSSGRTYNEQFF TGTGCCAGCAGCGTCTCTAGCGGGAGGACGTACAATGAGCAGTTCTTC
TRBJ2-7 . 14 TRBV27 . CASSFTDYSYEQYF TGTGCCAGCAGTTTCACAGACTACTCCTACGAGCAGTACTTC
TRBJ2-3 . 15 TRBV27 TRBD2 CASSTLTSSTDTQYF TGTGCCAGCAGTACCCTGACTAGCTCCACAGATACGCAGTATTTT
TRBJ2-3 . 17 TRBV11-2 . CASSSRGSGSSTDTQYF TGTGCCAGCAGCTCCCGGGGTAGCGGATCTAGCACAGATACGCAGTATTTT
TRBJ2-7 . 13 TRBV7-2 . CASSLRTPYEQYF TGTGCCAGCAGCTTAAGAACTCCCTACGAGCAGTACTTC
TRBJ2-1 . 12 TRBV19 . CASSIISNEQFF TGTGCCAGTAGTATAATCTCCAATGAGCAGTTCTTC
TRBJ2-3 . 15 TRBV7-9 . CASSYLREVADTQYF TGTGCCAGCAGTTACCTCAGGGAGGTAGCAGATACGCAGTATTTT
TRBJ1-3 . 15 TRBV6-5 TRBD1 CASTRDSGAGNTIYF TGTGCCAGCACTCGGGACAGCGGAGCGGGAAACACCATATATTTT
TRBJ2-7 . 15 TRBV19 TRBD2 CASSASTSGYYEQYF TGTGCCAGTAGTGCCTCGACTAGCGGTTACTACGAGCAGTACTTC
TRBJ2-1 few 14 TRBV7-9 TRBD2 CASSLGGSGNEQFF TGTGCCAGCAGCTTAGGCGGGAGCGGTAATGAGCAGTTCTTC
TRBJ1-4 few 15 TRBV7-9 . CSSSSPGRDAGKLFF TGTTCCAGCAGCAGCCCGGGCCGAGATGCGGGAAAACTGTTTTTT
TRBJ2-7 . 13 TRBV5-1 . CASSLDRNYEQYF TGCGCCAGCAGCTTGGACAGAAATTACGAGCAGTACTTC
TRBJ1-1 . 14 TRBV11-2 TRBD1 CASSLDRGGTEAFF TGTGCCAGCAGCCTTGACAGGGGGGGCACTGAAGCTTTCTTT
TRBJ2-7 few 15 TRBV4-1 TRBD1 CASSQDWSGGYEQYF TGCGCCAGCAGCCAAGACTGGTCAGGGGGCTACGAGCAGTACTTC
TRBJ2-7 . 15 TRBV5-4 . CASRGGTTSSYEQYF TGTGCCAGCCGCGGCGGGACCACCAGCTCCTACGAGCAGTACTTC
TRBJ2-7 . 14 TRBV2 . CASTLSRSSYEQYF TGTGCCAGCACGTTGAGTCGTTCCTCCTACGAGCAGTACTTC
TRBJ2-7 once 15 TRBV7-9 . CASSLVPKSSYEQYF TGTGCCAGCAGCTTAGTACCTAAGAGCTCCTACGAGCAGTACTTC
TRBJ2-1 once 15 TRBV7-9 TRBD2 CASSLTSGIGDEQFF TGTGCCAGCAGCTTAACTAGCGGGATAGGGGATGAGCAGTTCTTC
TRBJ2-5 . 15 TRBV2 TRBD1 CASSPGQGETKAQYF TGTGCCAGCAGCCCCGGACAGGGTGAGACAAAGGCCCAGTACTTC
TRBJ2-7 . 18 TRBV10-2 TRBD2 CASSGGLAGVYNSYEQYF TGCGCCAGCAGTGGGGGACTAGCGGGAGTCTATAACTCCTACGAGCAGTACTTC
TRBJ2-1 . 17 TRBV28 TRBD2 CASSLWSSGLSYNEQFF TGTGCCAGCAGTTTATGGTCTAGCGGGCTCTCCTACAATGAGCAGTTCTTC
TRBJ1-1 . 18 TRBV27 TRBD1 CASSPGLGQGFEGTEAFF TGTGCCAGCAGCCCTGGTCTGGGACAGGGGTTTGAGGGAACTGAAGCTTTCTTT
TRBJ1-3 . 18 TRBV7-6 TRBD1 CASSLALAQGALGNTIYF TGTGCCAGCAGCTTAGCGCTGGCACAGGGGGCGCTTGGAAACACCATATATTTT
TRBJ2-1 few 15 TRBV14 . CASSSFGSNRNEQFF TGTGCCAGCAGCTCATTCGGGAGTAATCGTAATGAGCAGTTCTTC
TRBJ2-7 . 14 TRBV4-1 TRBD1 CASSQVGTDYEQYF TGCGCCAGCAGCCAAGTGGGGACAGACTACGAGCAGTACTTC
TRBJ1-2 . 14 TRBV6-4 . CASSDSDEGYGYTF TGTGCCAGCAGTGACTCGGATGAGGGTTATGGCTACACCTTC
TRBJ2-3 . 15 TRBV7-9 TRBD2 CASTGLAGPTDTQYF TGTGCCAGCACCGGGCTAGCGGGGCCCACAGATACGCAGTATTTT